Presented here are 29 T cell receptor beta chains from one specimen sequenced in a study of human T cells and chemical hapten exposure. TCRdb re-derived calls from the RACE reads in MiXCR, one entry per CDR3 protein. Here the sample spans 300,000 to 400,000 distinct CDR3 sequences, approximately 5.1% being singletons. Stated time point: pre-sensitization, week 0. Treatment noted: therapeutic diphenylcyclopropenone sensitization with weekly scalp DPC. The starting material was whole blood, obtained in connection with sensitization to the hapten diphenylcyclopropenone (DPC). The source of these receptors is a woman aged 45-65 years with alopecia areata. Some clones in this sample may be carry-over from other donors' samples.

The table lists this clonotype with many counts. The chain recombines TRBV3-1 with TRBJ2-3; 7 bases fit TRBD2. V trimming: 0 bases; J trimming: 8 bases; junction bases outside the gene matches: 8. In germline, CDR1 is LGHDT, CDR2 YNNKEL (reference sequence). The CDR3 consists of 15 residues. The CDR3 nucleotides are TGTGCCAGCAGCCAAGATCCGGCTAGCGGAGGTACGCAGTATTTT. Amino acids: CASSQDPASGGTQYF.

This clonotype occurred many times. The chain joins TRBV11-2 to TRBJ1-2; the D gene is possibly TRBD1 (5 bases). Trimming pared 6 bases from V and 4 bases from J, leaving 18 bases between. This CDR3 is built from 15 residues. Germline V CDR1 and CDR2: SGHAT, FQNNGV. Written as DNA, the CDR3 is TGTGCCAGCAGACACCCGGGACGGCGACTCTATGGCTACACCTTC. Amino acid sequence: CASRHPGRRLYGYTF. Variable domain in full (rest from reference TRBV11-2 and TRBJ1-2): EAGVAQSPRYKIIEKRQSVAFWCNPISGHATLYWYQQILGQGPKLLIQFQNNGVVDDSQLPKDRFSAERLKGVDSTLKIQPAKLEDSAVYLCASRHPGRRLYGYTFGSGTRLTVV.

This clonotype appeared a few times. The chain links TRBV9 to TRBJ2-3; 8 bases are shared with TRBD1. Germline V gene sequence: CDR1 SGDLS, CDR2 YYNGEE. V lost 2 bases, J lost 3 bases, and 2 bases stayed unmatched. The CDR3 loop spans 14 amino acids. CDR3 bases: TGTGCCAGCAGCGTGACAGGGGCGACAGATACGCAGTATTTT. Protein sequence: CASSVTGATDTQYF.

This clonotype was counted a few times. Compared with germline, one end of the junction differs, possibly owing to a read error. The rearrangement uses TRBV20-1 and TRBJ2-7; the match to TRBD2 covers 7 bases. The CDR3 covers 14 residues. CDR1 and CDR2 (germline): DFQATT, SNEGSKA (reference sequence). CDR3 DNA: TGCAGTGCTAGAGTCCTAGCGGCCCGCTACGAGCAGTGCTTC. Protein product: CSARVLAARYEQCF.

This clonotype was counted ten times or more. V and J are TRBV6-2 or TRBV6-3 and TRBJ1-1; possible D gene TRBD1, 6 bases. The germline V gene has CDR1 MNHEY and CDR2 SVGEGT. The CDR3 has 14 residues. V was clipped by 2 bases and J by 1 base, with 8 bases between them. CDR3 residues: CASSYRQANTEAFF. In DNA form, the CDR3 reads TGTGCCAGCAGTTACCGACAGGCGAACACTGAAGCTTTCTTT.

This clonotype has ten or more counts. The chain employs TRBV14 and TRBJ2-3, with 10 bases that match TRBD2. Trimming at V came to 1 base and at J to 4 bases, leaving 5 bases not matched to a gene. The CDR3 extends over 16 amino acids. Germline V gives CDR1 SGHDN, CDR2 FVKESK. Here the CDR3 reads CASSQVSSGSADTQYF. The CDR3 DNA sequence: TGTGCCAGCAGCCAAGTATCTAGCGGGAGCGCAGATACGCAGTATTTT.

This clonotype was seen a few times. The rearrangement uses TRBV6-2 or TRBV6-3 and TRBJ1-1, with a possible D match to TRBD1 (6 bases). CDR1 and CDR2 (germline): MNHEY, SVGEGT. This CDR3 comprises 12 residues. Trimming cost V 8 bases and J 6 bases, with 13 bases left between them. DNA of the CDR3: TGTGCCAGCTGGTCGGGACAAGCTGAAGCTTTCTTT. Protein product: CASWSGQAEAFF.

V usage is TRBV12-3 or TRBV12-4 and J usage is TRBJ2-7; TRBD2 matches 9 bases. Trimming took 7 bases from V and 7 from J; bases not matched to a gene: 8. This CDR3 is built from 13 residues. This chain's CDR3 is CASNSGGRGEQYF. In DNA, the CDR3 is TGTGCCAGCAACTCGGGCGGGAGGGGAGAGCAGTACTTC.

This clonotype appeared many times. The V gene is TRBV20-1, the J gene TRBJ2-3, with D possibly TRBD2 on 6 matching bases. The V gene lost 3 bases and the J gene lost 0 bases, with 7 bases spanning the gap. CDR3 length equals 13 residues. Germline CDR1 DFQATT, CDR2 SNEGSKA (reference sequence). The CDR3 nucleotides are TGCAGTGCTAGGGGGGGAAGCACAGATACGCAGTATTTT. Protein: CSARGGSTDTQYF.

This clonotype was observed at least ten times. This rearrangement joins TRBV10-3 to TRBJ2-7; TRBD1 might be the D (6 bases). The V gene's germline CDR1 is ENHRY and CDR2 SYGVKD. This CDR3 contains 15 residues. V lost 3 bases and J lost 1, with 13 bases in between. The CDR3 spells CAISDPGQWSYEQYF. The CDR3 DNA follows: TGTGCCATCAGTGACCCCGGACAGTGGTCCTACGAGCAGTACTTC.

The V and J genes are TRBV11-2 and TRBJ2-1; TRBD1 matches 9 bases. In germline, CDR1 is SGHAT, CDR2 FQNNGV. This CDR3 has 14 amino acids. Trimming took 4 bases from V and 6 from J; bases not matched to a gene: 4. CDR3 residues: CASSSRDRANEQFF. The CDR3 bases are TGTGCCAGCAGCTCCCGGGACAGGGCCAATGAGCAGTTCTTC.

This clonotype was seen a handful of times. The V and J genes are TRBV7-6 and TRBJ1-1, with 7 bases fitting TRBD1. The CDR3 extends over 16 amino acids. The trim removed 1 base at V and 5 bases at J, leaving 10 bases unmatched. Per the germline V gene, CDR1 is SGHVS and CDR2 is FNYEAQ. The CDR3 spells CASSLGVFHRGTEAFF. For the CDR3, the DNA is TGTGCCAGCAGCTTAGGGGTCTTCCACAGGGGAACTGAAGCTTTCTTT. Looking up the rest from reference TRBV7-6 and TRBJ1-1 gives the full variable domain: GAGVSQSPRYKVTKRGQDVALRCDPISGHVSLYWYRQALGQGPEFLTYFNYEAQQDKSGLPNDRFSAERPEGSISTLTIQRTEQRDSAMYRCASSLGVFHRGTEAFFGQGTRLTVV.

This rearrangement joins TRBV12-3 or TRBV12-4 to TRBJ1-3; D is ambiguous. Trimming pared 8 bases from V and 1 base from J, leaving 9 bases between. There are 13 residues in the CDR3. The CDR3 nucleotides are TGTGCCAGCGCTTGGGGATCTGGAAACACCATATATTTT. As protein: CASAWGSGNTIYF.

The CDR3 sequence: CASSPSQGHYGYTF. CDR3 DNA sequence: TGTGCCAGCAGCCCTTCACAGGGACACTATGGCTACACCTTC. The chain is built from TRBV7-2 and TRBJ1-2, with a tentative D call TRBD1 (6 bases). With 5 bases removed from V and 3 bases from J, the gap between germline ends came to 13 bases. Germline V lookup: CDR1 SGHTA, CDR2 FQGNSA. CDR3 length: 14 amino acids.

This clonotype was seen more than once but under ten times. The rearrangement joins TRBV6-5 to TRBJ1-1; no clear D gene. This CDR3 spans 13 amino acids. The germline gives CDR1 MNHEY, CDR2 SVGAGI. V was pared by 2 bases and J by 2 bases, with 6 bases between. The DNA of the CDR3 is TGTGCCAGCAGTTACGGGTCAAACACTGAAGCTTTCTTT. It is translated as CASSYGSNTEAFF.

The chain is built from TRBV30 and TRBJ1-6; perhaps TRBD1 as D (6 bases). Germline V lookup: CDR1 GTSNPN, CDR2 SVGIG (reference sequence). The CDR3 covers 14 residues. The germline V and J ends were trimmed by 3 bases and 7 bases, with 13 bases remaining between them. CDR3 in DNA: TGTGCCTGGAGGCCCCGGGGGCGGAATTCACCCCTCCACTTT. Translated: CAWRPRGRNSPLHF.

There are many counts of this clonotype. The rearrangement joins TRBV20-1 to TRBJ1-5; D is perhaps TRBD1 (5 bases). There are 15 residues in the CDR3. V lost 1 base to trimming and J lost 3 bases, with 13 bases between them. The germline CDR1 and CDR2 sequences are DFQATT and SNEGSKA (reference sequence). The CDR3 loop is CSARVSEGLNQPQHF. DNA for the CDR3: TGCAGTGCTAGAGTTTCTGAGGGGCTCAATCAGCCCCAGCATTTT.

This clonotype was found many times. The chain carries TRBV4-2 and TRBJ1-2, with D tentatively TRBD1 (5 bases). CDR1 is LGHNA, CDR2 YNFKEQ, per germline. V was clipped by 1 base and J by 2 bases, with 14 bases between them. The CDR3 totals 16 residues. CDR3 in amino acids: CASSQGSQGRNYGYTF. The CDR3 DNA reads TGTGCCAGCAGCCAAGGTTCGCAGGGTAGGAACTATGGCTACACCTTC.

This clonotype was recorded at least ten times. The chain couples TRBV29-1 to TRBJ2-3; weak D call: TRBD1 (6 bases). The CDR3 covers 11 residues. Germline V CDR1 and CDR2: SQVTM, ANQGSEA. The CDR3 loop is CSTGSTDTQYF. CDR3 bases: TGCAGTACAGGGTCCACAGATACGCAGTATTTT.

In this sample, this clonotype turned up many times. The chain carries TRBV3-1 and TRBJ2-7; D remains unclear. Germline V CDR1 and CDR2: LGHDT, YNNKEL (reference sequence). The CDR3 contains 14 residues. Trimming stripped 4 bases from V and 3 bases from J, with 13 bases between. CDR3 DNA sequence: TGTGCCAGCAGCCCCTGGCGTGCTCACTACGAGCAGTACTTC. As protein: CASSPWRAHYEQYF.

The table lists this clonotype with many counts. The rearrangement uses TRBV11-2 and TRBJ1-1; no reliable D call. The CDR3 length is 13 residues. V lost 8 bases and J lost 1, with 11 bases in between. In germline, CDR1 is SGHAT, CDR2 FQNNGV. This CDR3 reads CASVEKENTEAFF. The CDR3 DNA reads TGTGCCAGCGTGGAAAAGGAGAACACTGAAGCTTTCTTT. Full variable domain (remainder filled in from reference TRBV11-2 and TRBJ1-1): EAGVAQSPRYKIIEKRQSVAFWCNPISGHATLYWYQQILGQGPKLLIQFQNNGVVDDSQLPKDRFSAERLKGVDSTLKIQPAKLEDSAVYLCASVEKENTEAFFGQGTRLTVV.

Concerning this clonotype: A much larger clone lies a single base off, so this may be a read error. The chain is built from TRBV7-2 and TRBJ2-1; 8 bases match TRBD1. This CDR3 has 14 residues. The germline V gene encodes CDR1 SGHTA and CDR2 FQGNSA. The ends lost 6 bases at V and 12 bases at J; junction bases unmatched: 13. The CDR3 region is CASSRQAGGSSQFF. The CDR3 DNA is TGTGCCAGCAGTCGGCAGGCAGGGGGCTCTTCGCAGTTCTTC.

The genes are TRBV27 and TRBJ2-5, with 7 bases aligning to TRBD2. Germline assignment: CDR1 MNHEY and CDR2 SMNVEV (reference sequence). This CDR3 spans 13 amino acids. Trimming at V came to 3 bases and at J to 8 bases, leaving 6 bases not matched to a gene. The CDR3 bases are TGTGCCAGCAGTTTCGCGGGAGAACGAACCCAGTACTTC. This translates into CASSFAGERTQYF.

This clonotype was counted at least ten times. The rearrangement joins TRBV3-1 to TRBJ2-1; TRBD2 matches 9 bases. This CDR3 has 17 amino acids. Trimming took 0 bases from V and 7 from J; bases not matched to a gene: 10. The germline CDR1 and CDR2 sequences are LGHDT and YNNKEL (reference sequence). In DNA, the CDR3 is TGTGCCAGCAGCCAAGAATCCCATGGACTAGCGAGGAATGAGCAGTTCTTC. Translation gives CASSQESHGLARNEQFF.

V gene TRBV6-5 combines with J gene TRBJ1-1; a possible D gene is TRBD1 (5 bases). The CDR3 totals 16 residues. Between the trimmed V and J ends, which lost 6 bases and 3 bases, there was a span of 20 bases. Germline CDR1 reads MNHEY; CDR2 reads SVGAGI. The CDR3 region is CASSPPLGREDTEAFF. The CDR3 region has the DNA TGTGCCAGCAGCCCCCCGCTCGGCAGGGAGGACACTGAAGCTTTCTTT.

This clonotype was seen repeatedly, ten times or more. CDR3 loop: CASREAYRGRLSETQYF. Here the CDR3 DNA reads TGCGCCAGCAGGGAAGCCTACAGGGGGCGTTTATCAGAGACCCAGTACTTC. This rearrangement joins TRBV5-1 to TRBJ2-5, with TRBD1 matching 9 bases. The length of the CDR3 is 17 residues. The V gene's germline CDR1 is SGHRS and CDR2 YFSETQ. The V segment lost 5 bases and the J segment 4 bases; nucleotides outside the gene matches: 15.

This clonotype was detected a few times. V and J are TRBV5-1 and TRBJ1-5, with D perhaps matching TRBD1 (5 bases). From germline, CDR1 is SGHRS and CDR2 YFSETQ. The CDR3 has 17 amino acids. Trimming shortened V by 4 bases and J by 0 bases, and 17 bases separated the two germline ends. As DNA, the CDR3 is TGCGCCAGCAGCCCAACTGGGACGGTAGATAGCAATCAGCCCCAGCATTTT. Its translation is CASSPTGTVDSNQPQHF.

This clonotype was picked up many times. The chain is built from TRBV13 and TRBJ2-7; 7 bases map to TRBD2. Germline V gene lookup returns CDR1 PRHDT and CDR2 FYEKMQ (reference sequence). This CDR3 spans 15 amino acids. The trim removed 7 bases at V and 5 bases at J, leaving 14 bases unmatched. CDR3: CASNRGGGVGNEQYF. CDR3 DNA sequence: TGTGCCAGCAACCGCGGTGGGGGGGTAGGGAACGAGCAGTACTTC.

This clonotype was counted at least ten times. The gene calls are TRBV9 and TRBJ2-7; 8 nucleotides match TRBD2. The CDR3 consists of 16 residues. The V segment lost 0 bases and the J segment 2 bases; nucleotides outside the gene matches: 7. Germline lookup yields CDR1 SGDLS and CDR2 YYNGEE. CDR3 protein: CASSVAASGSPYEQYF. In DNA, the CDR3 is TGTGCCAGCAGCGTAGCGGCTAGCGGGTCCCCCTACGAGCAGTACTTC. Based on the CDR3 plus reference TRBV9 and TRBJ2-7, the full variable domain is DSGVTQTPKHLITATGQRVTLRCSPRSGDLSVYWYQQSLDQGLQFLIQYYNGEERAKGNILERFSAQQFPDLHSELNLSSLELGDSALYFCASSVAASGSPYEQYFGPGTRLTVT.